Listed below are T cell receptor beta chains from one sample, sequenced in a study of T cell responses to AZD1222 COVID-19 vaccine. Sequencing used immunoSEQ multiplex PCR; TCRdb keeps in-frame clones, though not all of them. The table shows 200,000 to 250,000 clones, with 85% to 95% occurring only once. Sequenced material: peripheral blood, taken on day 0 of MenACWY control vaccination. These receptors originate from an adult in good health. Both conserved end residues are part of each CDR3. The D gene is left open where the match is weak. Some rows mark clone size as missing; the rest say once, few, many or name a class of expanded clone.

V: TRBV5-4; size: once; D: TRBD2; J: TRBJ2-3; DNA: TGTGCCAGCAGCGGAGGGACTAGCGGGGGGGCAGATACGCAGTATTTT; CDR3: CASSGGTSGGADTQYF
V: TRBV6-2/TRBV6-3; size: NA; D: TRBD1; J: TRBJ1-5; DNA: TGTGCCAGCAGTACCGGACAGGCGGGGTCTGGCAATCAGCCCCAGCATTTT; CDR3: CASSTGQAGSGNQPQHF
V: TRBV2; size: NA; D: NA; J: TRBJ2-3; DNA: TGTGCCAGCATCCGGGACAACACAGATACGCAGTATTTT; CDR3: CASIRDNTDTQYF
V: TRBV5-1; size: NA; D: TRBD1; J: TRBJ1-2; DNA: TGCGCCAGCAGCTTGGGGCCGGGACAGGGGTATGGCTACACCTTC; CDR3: CASSLGPGQGYGYTF
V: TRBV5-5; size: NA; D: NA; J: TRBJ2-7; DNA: TGTGCCAGCAGCTGGGGTCTACTCGTAGTCTACGAGCAGTACTTC; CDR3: CASSWGLLVVYEQYF
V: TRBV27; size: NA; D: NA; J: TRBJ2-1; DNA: TGTGCCAGCAGGGTTACGGGGGGGGACAGCAATGAGCAGTTCTTC; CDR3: CASRVTGGDSNEQFF
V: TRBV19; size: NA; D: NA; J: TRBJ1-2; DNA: TGTGCCAGTAGTATAACCCGCGTCGGACGGACGGCAACTAACTATGGCTACACCTTC; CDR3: CASSITRVGRTATNYGYTF
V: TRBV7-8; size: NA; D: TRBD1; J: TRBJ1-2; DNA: TGTGCCAGCAGCGACCGCAGGGGGCTGGGCTATGGCTACACCTTC; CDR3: CASSDRRGLGYGYTF
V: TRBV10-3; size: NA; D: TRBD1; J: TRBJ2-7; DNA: TGTGCCATCAGGGGTACAGGGGCCGAGCAGTACTTC; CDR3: CAIRGTGAEQYF
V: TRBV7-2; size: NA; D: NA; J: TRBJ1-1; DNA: TGTGCCAGCAGCTCGGGGTCGAATTTAAAGGCTGAAGCTTTCTTT; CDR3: CASSSGSNLKAEAFF
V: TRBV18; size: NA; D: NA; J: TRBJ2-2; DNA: TGTGCCAGCTCACCCCCTAACAGGGACACCGGGGAGCTGTTTTTT; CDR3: CASSPPNRDTGELFF
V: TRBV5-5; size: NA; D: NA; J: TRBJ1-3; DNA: TGTGCCAGCAGCTTGAGGTCGACTGGAAACACCATATATTTT; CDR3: CASSLRSTGNTIYF
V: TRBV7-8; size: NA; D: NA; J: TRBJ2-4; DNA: TGTGCCAGCACCCCCGGACTTTTCAAAAACATTCAGTACTTC; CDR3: CASTPGLFKNIQYF
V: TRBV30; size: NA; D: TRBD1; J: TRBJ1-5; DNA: TGTGCCTGGAGTCTAGGGGGCACTCAGCCCCAGCATTTT; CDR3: CAWSLGGTQPQHF
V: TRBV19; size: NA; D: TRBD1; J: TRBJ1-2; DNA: TGTGCCAGTAGGTCCGGGACAGGGAAAAACTATGGCTACACCTTC; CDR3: CASRSGTGKNYGYTF
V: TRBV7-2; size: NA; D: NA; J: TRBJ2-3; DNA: TGTGCCAGCAGCTTAGCGGGGGCGAACACAGATACGCAGTATTTT; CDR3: CASSLAGANTDTQYF
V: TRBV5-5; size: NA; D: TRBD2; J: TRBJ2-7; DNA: TGTGCCAGCATCCCGGGGGGTCCGGGACTAGCGTCGAGCGAGCAGTACTTC; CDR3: CASIPGGPGLASSEQYF
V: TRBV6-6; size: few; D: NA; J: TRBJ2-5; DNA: TGTGCCAGCAGTTACTCTTCTAGCCAAGAGACCCAGTACTTC; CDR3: CASSYSSSQETQYF
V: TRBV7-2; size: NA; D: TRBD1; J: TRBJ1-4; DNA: TGTGCCAGCAGCTTTACAGGGGAAGTGGGTGAAAAACTGTTTTTT; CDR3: CASSFTGEVGEKLFF
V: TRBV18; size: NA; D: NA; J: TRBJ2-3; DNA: TGTGCCAGCTCACAGAGGACGAGCGGTAGGGATACGCAGTATTTT; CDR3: CASSQRTSGRDTQYF
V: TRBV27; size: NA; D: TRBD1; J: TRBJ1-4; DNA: TGTGCCAGCAGTTCTCGAGACAGGGGTGAAAAACTGTTTTTT; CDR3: CASSSRDRGEKLFF
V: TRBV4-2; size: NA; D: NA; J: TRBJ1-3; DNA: TGTGCCAGCAGCACTCCGGGACACAGCTCTGGAAACACCATATATTTT; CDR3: CASSTPGHSSGNTIYF
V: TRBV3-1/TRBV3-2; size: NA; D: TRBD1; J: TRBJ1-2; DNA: TGTGCCAGCAGCCAGATAGACAGGGGTGGCTATGGCTACACCTTC; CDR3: CASSQIDRGGYGYTF
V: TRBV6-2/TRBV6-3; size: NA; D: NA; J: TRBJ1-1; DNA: TGTGCCAGCAGTTACTCGAGGGGGGAAGCTTTCTTT; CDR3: CASSYSRGEAFF
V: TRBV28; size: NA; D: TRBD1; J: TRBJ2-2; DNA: TGTGCCAGCAGGTCGGCCCGACAGGGGGCAATCGGGGAGCTGTTTTTT; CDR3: CASRSARQGAIGELFF
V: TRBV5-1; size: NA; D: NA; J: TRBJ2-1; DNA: TGCGCCAGCAGCTTGCCAAGGGTAGGCTACAATGAGCAGTTCTTC; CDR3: CASSLPRVGYNEQFF
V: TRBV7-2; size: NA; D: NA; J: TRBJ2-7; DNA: TGTGCCAGCAGCTCCCCGAGCCGATCCTACGAGCAGTACTTC; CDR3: CASSSPSRSYEQYF
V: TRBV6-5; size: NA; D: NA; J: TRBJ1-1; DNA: TGTGCCAGCAAAGAAGGAACTGAAGCTTTCTTT; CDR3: CASKEGTEAFF
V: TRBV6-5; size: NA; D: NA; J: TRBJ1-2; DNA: TGTGCCAGCAGACCCGACAGGTACTATGGCTACACCTTC; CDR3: CASRPDRYYGYTF
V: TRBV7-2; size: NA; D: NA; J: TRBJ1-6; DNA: TGTGCCAGCAGTTATACCGGGACTACCCTTTCACCCCTCCACTTT; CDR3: CASSYTGTTLSPLHF
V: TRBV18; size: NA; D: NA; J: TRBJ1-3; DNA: TGTGCCAGCTCACCCGGGACAACCTCTGGAAACACCATATATTTT; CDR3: CASSPGTTSGNTIYF
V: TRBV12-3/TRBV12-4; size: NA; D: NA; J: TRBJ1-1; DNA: TGTGCCAGCACCCCTCTGCACACTGAAGCTTTCTTT; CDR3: CASTPLHTEAFF
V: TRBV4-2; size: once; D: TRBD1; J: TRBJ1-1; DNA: TGTGCCAGCAGCCAAGATCCCAGGACAGGGCGCTACACTGAAGCTTTCTTT; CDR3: CASSQDPRTGRYTEAFF
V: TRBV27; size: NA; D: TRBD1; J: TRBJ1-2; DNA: TGTGCCAGCAGTTTATTCGGGCGGCTGACACAGGGGGCCAACTATGGCTACACCTTC; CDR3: CASSLFGRLTQGANYGYTF
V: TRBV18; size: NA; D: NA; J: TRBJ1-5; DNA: TGTGCCAGCTCACCAACGGGAGACAATCAGCCCCAGCATTTT; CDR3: CASSPTGDNQPQHF
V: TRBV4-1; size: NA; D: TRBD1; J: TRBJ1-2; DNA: TGCGCCAGCAGCCAATTTCAGAACAGGGGCTGGTTTTGCTATGGCTACACCTTC; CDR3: CASSQFQNRGWFCYGYTF
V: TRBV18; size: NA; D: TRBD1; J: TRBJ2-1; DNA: TGTGCCAGCTCACGTGGGACAGGGGCCTACAATGAGCAGTTCTTC; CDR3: CASSRGTGAYNEQFF
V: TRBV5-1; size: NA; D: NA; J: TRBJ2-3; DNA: TGCGCCAGCAGCTCATCCGGACGCCTGTCGGGCACAGATACGCAGTATTTT; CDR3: CASSSSGRLSGTDTQYF
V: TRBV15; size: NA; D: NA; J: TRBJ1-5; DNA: TGTGCCACCAGCAGAGATCCGGGGGCCAATCAGCCCCAGCATTTT; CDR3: CATSRDPGANQPQHF
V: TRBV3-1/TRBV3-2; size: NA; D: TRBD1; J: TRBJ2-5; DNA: TGTGCCAGCAGCCTCGGGACAGGGGGGCAGACCCAGTACTTC; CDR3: CASSLGTGGQTQYF
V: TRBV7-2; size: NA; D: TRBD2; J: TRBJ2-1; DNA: TGTGCCAGCAGCCGTAGCGGGGGGGCCGGCAATGAGCAGTTCTTC; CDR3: CASSRSGGAGNEQFF
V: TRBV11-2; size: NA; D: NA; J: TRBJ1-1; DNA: TGTGCCAGCAGCGTGGCGGGGACACCGAACACTGAAGCTTTCTTT; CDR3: CASSVAGTPNTEAFF
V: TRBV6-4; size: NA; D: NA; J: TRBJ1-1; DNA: TGTGCCAGCAGTGAACAGCCGTTCAACACTGAAGCTTTCTTT; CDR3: CASSEQPFNTEAFF
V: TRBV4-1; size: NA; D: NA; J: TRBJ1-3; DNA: TGCGCCAGCAGCCAAGATACGGGCTCTGGAAACACCATATATTTT; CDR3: CASSQDTGSGNTIYF
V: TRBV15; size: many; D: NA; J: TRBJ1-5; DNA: TGTGCCACCAGCAGTGCAAGGAGTAATCAGCCCCAGCATTTT; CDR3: CATSSARSNQPQHF
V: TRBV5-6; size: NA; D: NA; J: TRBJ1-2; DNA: TGTGCCAGCAGCTTGCCTGGACGCAACTATGGCTACACCTTC; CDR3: CASSLPGRNYGYTF
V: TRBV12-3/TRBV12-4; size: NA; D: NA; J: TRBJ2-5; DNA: TGTGCCAGCAGTTTATCAAGGGAGACCCAGTACTTC; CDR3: CASSLSRETQYF
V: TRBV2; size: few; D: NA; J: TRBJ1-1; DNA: TGTGCCAGCGTACAAGGACGGGTGAACACTGAAGCTTTCTTT; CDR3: CASVQGRVNTEAFF
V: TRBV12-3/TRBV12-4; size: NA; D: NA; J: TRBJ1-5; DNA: TGTGCCAGCAGACAAAGGGGTGCGCCCCAGCATTTT; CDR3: CASRQRGAPQHF
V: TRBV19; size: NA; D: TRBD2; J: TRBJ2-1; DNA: TGTGCCAGTAGTAACCCTAGCGGTGAGCAGTTCTTC; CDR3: CASSNPSGEQFF
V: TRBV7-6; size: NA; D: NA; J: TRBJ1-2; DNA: TGTGCCAGCAGCTTAGGGCAGGTTTATGGCTACACCTTC; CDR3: CASSLGQVYGYTF
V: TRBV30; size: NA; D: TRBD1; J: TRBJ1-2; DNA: TGTGCCTGGGGGGACAGGGGTGGCTATGGCTACACCTTC; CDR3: CAWGDRGGYGYTF
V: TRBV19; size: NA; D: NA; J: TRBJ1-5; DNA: TGTGCCAGTAGTATACGGTGGGGTAGCAATCAGCCCCAGCATTTT; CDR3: CASSIRWGSNQPQHF
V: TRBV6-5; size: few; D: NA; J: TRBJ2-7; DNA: TGTGCCAGCAGTTCAGGACGGACCTACGAGCAGTACTTC; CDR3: CASSSGRTYEQYF
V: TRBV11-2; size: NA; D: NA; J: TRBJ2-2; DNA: TGTGCCAGCAGTCCTTATGGCGGGGAGCTGTTTTTT; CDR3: CASSPYGGELFF
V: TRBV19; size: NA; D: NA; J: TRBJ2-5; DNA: TGTGCCAGTAGTATCGAACCGGGCAGGTTGTGGACCCAGTACTTC; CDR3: CASSIEPGRLWTQYF
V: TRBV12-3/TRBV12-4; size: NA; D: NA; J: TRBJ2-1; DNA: TGTGCCAGCAGCCAAGGAGGGGTTCATCAGTTCTTC; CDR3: CASSQGGVHQFF
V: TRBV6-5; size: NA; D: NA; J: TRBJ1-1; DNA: TGTGCCAGCAGTTACTCTCGGAGGGGTGAAACTGAAGCTTTCTTT; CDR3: CASSYSRRGETEAFF